This T cell receptor (beta chain) originates from a study of blood T cell repertoires in COVID-19. Study details: The United States, Italy and Spain supplied acute and convalescent COVID-19 samples. Sources were T cells, B-cell-depleted T cells, or PBMCs; the material itself was cDNA or gDNA.

Germline V lookup: CDR1 SGHRS, CDR2 YFSETQ. CDR3 length: 16 amino acids. V trimming: 4 bases; J trimming: 6 bases; junction bases outside the gene matches: 6. As processed by the authors: Reference gene primers were amplified, and this amplification served to estimate nucleated cell counts. Generated by immunoSEQ multiplex PCR, the TCRdb table keeps only in-frame clones and is missing some. That table is the source of V, J and clone size, and D and trimming were worked out from the DNA. The sample consists of about 69,000 clones, roughly 80% of them appearing once. The TCR sequence derives from an elderly woman with acute or convalescent COVID-19. V gene TRBV5-1 combines with J gene TRBJ2-1, with TRBD2 matching 14 bases. Sequencing used peripheral blood. CDR3 amino acids: CASSTGLAGGINEQFF. The CDR3 bases are TGCGCCAGCAGCACCGGACTAGCGGGGGGTATCAATGAGCAGTTCTTC.